This TCR beta chain was captured by sequencing in a study of T cells in Graves' hyperthyroidism and ophthalmopathy. General study points: Stable hyperthyroidism was told apart from ophthalmopathy by a model built on 13 V-J features.

Diagnosing involved the use of clinical symptoms, serum thyroxine and TRAb, thyroid ultrasound and orbital computed tomography. The source material, RNA transcripts, was used to amplify TCR beta CDR3 regions. The TCR CDR3 first-round RT-PCR relied on the HTBI primer set. TCRdb ran MiXCR on the multiplex PCR reads and lists one entry per CDR3 protein. Among some 560,000 distinct CDR3 sequences, roughly 15% were seen once, and the ten largest hold around 13%. Trimming at V came to 1 base and at J to 6 bases, leaving 6 bases not matched to a gene. This CDR3 has 16 residues. Germline assignment: CDR1 SGHAT and CDR2 FQNNGV. This clonotype was seen repeatedly, ten times or more. Its cognate antigen is unknown.

The clonotype originates from a woman aged 40 to 55 with Graves' hyperthyroidism. The chain uses TRBV11-2 and TRBJ1-5, with TRBD1 matching 10 bases. Sequenced input: blood. Here the CDR3 DNA reads TGTGCCAGCAGCTTAGGGGGTGGGACAGGGGTTCAGCCCCAGCATTTT. It translates to CASSLGGGTGVQPQHF.